This passage covers 20 T cell receptor beta chains from one sample sequenced in a study of blood T cells in healthy people across ages. A second about 6 to 12 cycle PCR used barcoded and J-beta primers. TCRdb re-derived calls from the 5' RACE reads in MiXCR, one entry per CDR3 protein. The data hold about 1.7 million distinct CDR3 sequences, with roughly 28% observed a single time. The specimen sequenced was blood. These receptors were collected from a woman in her thirties in good health.

The CDR3 here is CASSQGRLKYNEQFF. The CDR3 DNA reads as TGTGCCAGCAGCCAGGGACGGCTCAAGTACAATGAGCAGTTCTTC. The chain has TRBV11-3 and TRBJ2-1; D is tentatively TRBD1 or TRBD2 (5 bases each). V gave up 5 bases and J gave up 4 bases, with 15 bases separating them. Germline CDR1 is SGHNT and CDR2 is YENEEA. The CDR3 covers 15 residues.

The rearrangement joins TRBV7-2 to TRBJ2-5; D call uncertain. This CDR3 is 11 amino acids long. V was clipped by 7 bases and J by 11 bases, with 14 bases between them. CDR1 is SGHTA and CDR2 is FQGNSA in the germline V gene. CDR3 nucleotides: TGTGCCAGCACCTCTAGTATTGAGCAGTACTTC. Amino acids: CASTSSIEQYF.

Only a few counts were recorded for this clonotype. This chain connects TRBV28 to TRBJ1-1; no reliable D call. The V gene lost 11 bases and the J gene lost 2 bases, with 15 bases spanning the gap. Germline V gene sequence: CDR1 MDHEN, CDR2 SYDVKM. The CDR3 length is 13 residues. The CDR3 protein is CARPPTANTEAFF. In DNA form, the CDR3 reads TGTGCCCGACCTCCGACTGCAAACACTGAAGCTTTCTTT.

This clonotype turned up a few times. One end of the junction fails to match germline, which may point to a read error. The rearrangement uses TRBV15 and TRBJ2-7; 14 nucleotides match TRBD2. The CDR3 contains 21 residues. The germline V gene has CDR1 LNHNV and CDR2 YYDKDF (reference sequence). CDR3 in amino acids: CAASRVTFPGTSGSPPYEQYF. The DNA of the CDR3 is TGTGCCGCCAGCAGAGTAACTTTTCCCGGGACTAGCGGGAGTCCCCCCTACGAGCAGTACTTC.

This clonotype appeared a few times. The chain joins TRBV27 to TRBJ1-2; 8 nucleotides line up with TRBD1. Germline loops: CDR1 MNHEY, CDR2 SMNVEV (reference sequence). The CDR3 covers 16 residues. J lost 7 bases, V lost 0 bases, and 10 bases had no gene match. The DNA of the CDR3 is TGTGCCAGCAGTTTATCGTTCTTAGGGACAGGTGGTGGCTACACCTTC. Its translation: CASSLSFLGTGGGYTF.

V gene TRBV6-2 or TRBV6-3 combines with J gene TRBJ2-5; D might be TRBD1 or TRBD2, each matching 5 bases. The V and J ends lost 2 bases and 11 bases respectively, with 12 bases between them. The CDR3 contains 12 residues. From germline, CDR1 is MNHEY and CDR2 SVGEGT. The CDR3 region has the DNA TGTGCCAGCAGTTACGATGTGGGACGGCAGTACTTC. It is translated as CASSYDVGRQYF.

This chain links TRBV20-1 with TRBJ1-1; D might be TRBD1 (6 bases). This CDR3 contains 14 residues. Germline V gene data show CDR1 as DFQATT and CDR2 as SNEGSKA (reference sequence). Trimming removed 3 bases at V and 5 bases at J, with 16 bases between. DNA for the CDR3: TGCAGTGCTAGGTTCCGAGGGGGAGTTACTGAAGCTTTCTTT. The encoded protein is CSARFRGGVTEAFF.

A few counts support this clonotype. The rearrangement links TRBV7-2 to TRBJ2-1; 11 bases are a match to TRBD2. CDR3 size: 16 residues. Germline V gene sequence: CDR1 SGHTA, CDR2 FQGNSA. J gave up 6 bases and V 6 bases, and 10 bases lay outside the gene matches. CDR3 sequence: CASSPTGLAGGNEQFF. CDR3 nucleotides: TGTGCCAGCAGTCCTACCGGGCTAGCGGGGGGCAATGAGCAGTTCTTC. The variable domain in full, completed from reference TRBV7-2 and TRBJ2-1, reads GAGVSQSPSNKVTEKGKDVELRCDPISGHTALYWYRQSLGQGLEFLIYFQGNSAPDKSGLPSDRFSAERTGGSVSTLTIQRTQQEDSAVYLCASSPTGLAGGNEQFFGPGTRLTVL.

Ten or more counts support this clonotype. The genes are TRBV12-3 or TRBV12-4 and TRBJ1-2; the D gene is possibly TRBD1 (5 bases). This CDR3 has 15 amino acids. The V end was cut by 2 bases, the J end by 3 bases, with 13 bases between. CDR3 nucleotides: TGTGCCAGCAGTTTAAGCTTGGGGGTTCACTATGGCTACACCTTC. Translated, it gives CASSLSLGVHYGYTF.

This clonotype was seen ten or more times. The gene calls are TRBV20-1 and TRBJ2-3; TRBD2 aligns across 9 bases. Germline V gene data show CDR1 as DFQATT and CDR2 as SNEGSKA (reference sequence). J gave up 3 bases and V 5 bases, and 9 bases lay outside the gene matches. The CDR3 totals 15 residues. CDR3 sequence reads: CSAAVGTSNTDTQYF. CDR3 nucleotide sequence: TGCAGTGCTGCAGTTGGGACTAGCAATACAGATACGCAGTATTTT.

There are many counts of this clonotype. This chain connects TRBV30 to TRBJ2-1; 8 bases map to TRBD2. This CDR3 is 15 amino acids long. Germline V gives CDR1 GTSNPN, CDR2 SVGIG (reference sequence). The J segment lost 3 bases and the V segment lost 0 bases, leaving 4 bases of the junction unmatched. The CDR3 protein is CAWSVLGTSYNEQFF. In DNA form, the CDR3 reads TGTGCCTGGAGTGTACTAGGGACTAGCTACAATGAGCAGTTCTTC.

This clonotype was observed at least ten times. The J gene is TRBJ2-7, the V gene TRBV7-2; the D is unclear. V was pared by 1 base and J by 5 bases, with 9 bases between. CDR3 size: 13 residues. The germline V gene encodes CDR1 SGHTA and CDR2 FQGNSA. CDR3 DNA sequence: TGTGCCAGCAGCTTAGGGGTCAGCGACGAGCAGTACTTC. Translation gives CASSLGVSDEQYF.

With respect to this clonotype: A read error may explain this, as a much larger clone is one base away. The chain has TRBV20-1 and TRBJ1-5; unclear D gene. The germline CDR1 and CDR2 sequences are DFQATT and SNEGSKA (reference sequence). The CDR3 contains 15 residues. The CDR3 reads CSTREDGYLYQPQHF. The CDR3 coding sequence is TGCAGTACTAGAGAGGATGGGTATTTATATCAGCCCCAGCATTTT.

This clonotype came up a few times. This chain links TRBV12-3 or TRBV12-4 with TRBJ1-2; tentatively, D is TRBD1 (5 bases). The CDR3 spans 15 residues. The V gene lost 2 bases and the J gene lost 0 bases, with 10 bases spanning the gap. The chain's CDR3 is CASSLSNRPNYGYTF. The CDR3 coding sequence is TGTGCCAGCAGTTTAAGCAACAGGCCTAACTATGGCTACACCTTC.

Concerning this clonotype: The germline gene is not matched at one end of the junction; a read error may be the cause. J is TRBJ2-5 and V is TRBV7-2; the D gene is possibly TRBD1 (5 bases). The CDR3 has 14 amino acids. Germline loops: CDR1 SGHTA, CDR2 FQGNSA. CDR3 DNA: TGCGCCAGCAGCTTTAGGGGCAGGCTCGAGACCCAGTACTTC. It specifies CASSFRGRLETQYF.

This clonotype was seen a few times. This chain connects TRBV15 to TRBJ2-1; 12 bases are a match to TRBD2. Unmatched junction bases numbered 6, after V lost 3 bases and J lost 3 bases. The CDR3 is 17 residues long. CDR1 and CDR2 from the germline V gene are LNHNV and YYDKDF (reference sequence). The CDR3 nucleotides are TGTGCCACCAGCAGGCGACTAGCGGGAGTAGACTACAATGAGCAGTTCTTC. Protein product: CATSRRLAGVDYNEQFF.

As to this clonotype: A much more abundant neighbour one base away suggests this may be a read error. CDR3 DNA: TGTGCCTGCAGCTTTGGACAGGGATCAGCCGGGGCCAACGTCCTGACTTTC. Residues: CACSFGQGSAGANVLTF. The chain uses TRBV7-2 and TRBJ2-6; 8 bases agree with TRBD1. There are 17 residues in the CDR3. Per germline, CDR1 SGHTA and CDR2 FQGNSA.

The rearrangement joins TRBV12-3 or TRBV12-4 to TRBJ1-2, with 7 positions matching TRBD1. With V trimmed by 6 bases and J by 5 bases, 6 bases remained unmatched. This CDR3 has 13 residues. In DNA form, the CDR3 reads TGTGCCAGCAGGGACCCGGGACAGTATGGCTACACCTTC. It codes for CASRDPGQYGYTF.

This clonotype was counted between two and nine times. The rearrangement links TRBV6-5 to TRBJ2-2, with D uncertain. Trimming cost V 7 bases and J 3 bases, with 12 bases left between them. The CDR3 consists of 14 residues. Germline loops: CDR1 MNHEY, CDR2 SVGAGI. The CDR3 here is CASKLSGDTGELFF. In DNA, the CDR3 is TGTGCCAGCAAGTTATCGGGTGACACCGGGGAGCTGTTTTTT.

This clonotype has ten or more counts. The J gene is TRBJ2-3, the V gene TRBV9; D may be TRBD2 (6 bases). Trimming took off 4 bases at V and 3 bases at J, with 12 bases between the two ends. The CDR3 length is 14 residues. Germline CDR1 reads SGDLS; CDR2 reads YYNGEE. The CDR3: CASSSPTRTDTQYF. The CDR3 nucleotides are TGTGCCAGCAGCTCCCCGACTAGGACAGATACGCAGTATTTT.